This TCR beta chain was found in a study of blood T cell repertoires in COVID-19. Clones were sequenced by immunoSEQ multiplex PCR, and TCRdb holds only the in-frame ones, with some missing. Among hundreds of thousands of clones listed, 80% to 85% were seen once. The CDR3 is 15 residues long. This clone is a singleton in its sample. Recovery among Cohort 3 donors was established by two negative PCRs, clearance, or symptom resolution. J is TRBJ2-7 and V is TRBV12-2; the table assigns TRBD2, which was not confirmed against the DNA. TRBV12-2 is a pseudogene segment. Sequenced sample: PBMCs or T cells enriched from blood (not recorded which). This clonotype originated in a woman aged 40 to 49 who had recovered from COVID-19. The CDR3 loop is CASRLKLAGGHEQYV. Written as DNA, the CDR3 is TGTGCAAGTCGCTTAAAATTAGCGGGAGGGCACGAGCAGTACGTC.